The rows below give T cell receptor beta chains drawn from one sample of a study of T-cell reconstitution after alpha-beta-depleted transplantation in children. TCRdb ran MiXCR on the PCR reads and lists one entry per CDR3 protein. In the table there are 250,000 to 300,000 distinct CDR3 sequences, 9.9% of which are singletons. Sequenced material: PBMCs from the stem cell graft donor, taken from the stem cell graft. These receptors originate from a human donor who donated a stem cell graft to a child with SCID. Each CDR3 is given with its conserved first and last residue. The D gene is left open where the match is weak. Clone size is given for some rows only: seen once, a few or many times, or a class if the clone is expanded.

clone_size,v_call,d_call,j_call,cdr3_nt,cdr3_aa
NA,TRBV10-3,TRBD1,TRBJ1-4,TGTGCCATCAGTGAGAGTACCGGACAGGGTGATGAAAAACTGTTTTTT,CAISESTGQGDEKLFF
few,TRBV9,TRBD2,TRBJ2-5,TGTGCCAGCAGCGTAGGGGGACTAGCGGGGGGAAACCAAGAGACCCAGTACTTC,CASSVGGLAGGNQETQYF
many,TRBV6-1,NA,TRBJ2-7,TGTGCCAGCAAGGAAGGGGACTTCTACGAGCAGTACTTC,CASKEGDFYEQYF
many,TRBV16,NA,TRBJ2-1,TGTGCCAGCAGCCCGCCCCGCTCGTACAATGAGCAGTTCTTC,CASSPPRSYNEQFF
NA,TRBV5-1,NA,TRBJ2-3,TGCGCCAGCAGCTTGGCCGGACTACCTTCAGATACGCAGTATTTT,CASSLAGLPSDTQYF
few,TRBV5-1,NA,TRBJ2-7,TGCGCCAGCAGCTTGATAAGGCAGGGCGACGAGCAGTACTTC,CASSLIRQGDEQYF
few,TRBV20-1,TRBD2,TRBJ2-3,TGCAGTGCTGGGCTCCTCGGGGGGAGCACAGATACGCAGTATTTT,CSAGLLGGSTDTQYF
many,TRBV9,TRBD2,TRBJ2-1,TGTGCCAGCAGCGTTAGCGGGGGAATCCACAATGAGCAGTTCTTC,CASSVSGGIHNEQFF
NA,TRBV20-1,NA,TRBJ1-5,TGCTGTGCTAGAGACCCTAGTTCGTATGGGGGCAATCAGCCCCAGCATTTT,CCARDPSSYGGNQPQHF
many,TRBV15,NA,TRBJ2-2,TGTGCCACCAGCAGAGAGGGGGATACCACCGGGGAGCTGTTTTTT,CATSREGDTTGELFF
NA,TRBV15,NA,TRBJ1-5,TGTGCCACCAGCAGACAGGGGATTAGCAATCAGCCCCAGCATTTT,CATSRQGISNQPQHF
many,TRBV3-1,TRBD1,TRBJ2-3,TGTGCCAGCAGCAAAGTGGTGACAGGGACACATACGCAGTATTTT,CASSKVVTGTHTQYF
NA,TRBV27,TRBD1,TRBJ2-7,TGTGCCAGCAGTTTATCCCCCGGGACAGGGGGCTACGAGCAGTACTTC,CASSLSPGTGGYEQYF
NA,TRBV6-1,TRBD2,TRBJ2-7,TGTGCCAGCAGAGGACTAGCGGACTACCCCTACGAGCAGTACTTC,CASRGLADYPYEQYF
NA,TRBV2,NA,TRBJ2-5,TGTGCCAGCAGTCCAACGGTAGAGACCCAGTACTTC,CASSPTVETQYF
few,TRBV6-5,NA,TRBJ1-2,TGTGCCAGCAGTTACTCGATTGATGCCTTTAACTATGGCTACACCTTC,CASSYSIDAFNYGYTF
many,TRBV15,NA,TRBJ1-5,TGTGCCACCAGCGCTCGGCCCCAGCATTTT,CATSARPQHF
NA,TRBV7-6,TRBD1,TRBJ1-5,TGTGCCAGCAGCTTAGAGTCCAGGGGGCTTGTTAGCAATCAGCCCCAGCATTTT,CASSLESRGLVSNQPQHF
few,TRBV20-1,NA,TRBJ2-3,TGCAGTGCTAGAGGTTATTTCCTCACAGATACGCAGTATTTT,CSARGYFLTDTQYF
few,TRBV10-2,TRBD1,TRBJ1-4,TGCGCCAGCACTCGACAGGGAGGGGAAAAACTGTTTTTT,CASTRQGGEKLFF
few,TRBV6-1,NA,TRBJ1-1,TGTGCCAGCAATTCCGGAGTCGAAGCTTTCTTT,CASNSGVEAFF
few,TRBV25-1,NA,TRBJ1-2,TGTGCCAGCAGGGTGGACAGCAGCTATGGCTACACCTTC,CASRVDSSYGYTF
NA,TRBV5-6,NA,TRBJ2-1,TGTGCCAGCAGCTTGGATTGGGGGAAGACGGGGGACAGTTACAATGAGCAGTTCTTC,CASSLDWGKTGDSYNEQFF
few,TRBV29-1,TRBD2,TRBJ2-5,TGCAGCGTTGAAGATCAGGGCGGAAGCGGGGGGTACCGACAAGAGACCCAGTACTTC,CSVEDQGGSGGYRQETQYF
NA,TRBV5-1,TRBD1,TRBJ2-3,TGCGCCAGCAGCTTGGCCCGGGACAGGGATACGCAGTATTTT,CASSLARDRDTQYF